The clone carrying this TCR beta chain showed up just once. The data derive from a study of shared T cell receptors in the human thymus. Sequenced by immunoSEQ multiplex PCR; TCRdb stores in-frame clones only, minus some. The sample consists of hundreds of thousands of clones, 80% to 90% of them appearing once. The same data also went into a second study, on human thymus T cells. That source reports: Both thymic and peripheral blood repertoires showed apparently biased V and J usage.

This TCR was recovered from a girl under three years old with a congenital heart defect. Sequencing was carried out using thymocytes.

CDR3 loop: CASSLATLRETQYF. The CDR3, as DNA: TGCGCCAGCAGCTTAGCCACCCTTCGGGAGACCCAGTACTTC. The V gene is TRBV5-1, the J gene TRBJ2-5; D call uncertain. CDR1 is SGHRS, CDR2 YFSETQ, per germline. This CDR3 comprises 14 residues. V lost 2 bases, J lost 5 bases, and 13 bases lay in between.